This passage covers 13 T cell receptor beta chains from one sample sequenced in a study of siplizumab effects on memory and regulatory T cells. The assay was immunoSEQ multiplex PCR, and TCRdb's table has in-frame clones only and misses some. Of about 110,000 clones in the sample, 92% were seen once. Sequencing input: Tregs sorted from blood. The receptors were gathered from a human donor in good health.

V gene TRBV4-1 combines with J gene TRBJ2-4, with 11 bases that match TRBD1. The ends lost 0 bases at V and 9 bases at J; junction bases unmatched: 4. The germline V gene has CDR1 MGHRA and CDR2 YSYEKL. The CDR3 has 15 amino acids. The chain's CDR3 is CASSQDPGTGGIQYF. The CDR3 region has the DNA TGCGCCAGCAGCCAAGATCCAGGGACAGGGGGCATTCAGTACTTC.

This chain connects TRBV27 to TRBJ2-1; D gene unclear. The CDR3 covers 14 residues. CDR1 is MNHEY and CDR2 is SMNVEV in the germline V gene (reference sequence). V was clipped by 2 bases and J by 9 bases, with 14 bases between them. CDR3 in DNA: TGTGCCAGCAGTTTAGGGTACGGGTATAGTGAGCAGTTCTTC. This gives the protein CASSLGYGYSEQFF.

This clone was found once. This chain joins TRBV4-2 and TRBJ2-3; 7 nucleotides align to TRBD2. The CDR3 consists of 19 residues. Germline V gene lookup returns CDR1 LGHNA and CDR2 YNFKEQ. V gave up 0 bases and J gave up 0 bases; unmatched junction bases: 12. The CDR3 is CASSQDTSEDTGSTDTQYF. The DNA of the CDR3 is TGTGCCAGCAGCCAAGACACTAGCGAGGATACCGGAAGCACAGATACGCAGTATTTT.

This rearrangement joins TRBV6-6 to TRBJ1-5; D is ambiguous. Germline values: CDR1 MNHNY, CDR2 SVGAGI (reference sequence). The CDR3 length is 12 residues. Trimming stripped 6 bases from V and 4 bases from J, with 7 bases between. The CDR3, as DNA: TGTGCCAGCAGGATGGGGAATCAGCCCCAGCATTTT. It specifies CASRMGNQPQHF.

DNA for the CDR3: TGTGCCAGCTCACCCCAGGGTAAGAACACTGAAGCTTTCTTT. Translation gives CASSPQGKNTEAFF. This chain connects TRBV18 to TRBJ1-1; possibly TRBD1 for D (5 bases). V was shortened by 3 bases and J by 1 base, with 9 bases between the two germline ends. The length of the CDR3 is 14 residues. Germline V gene lookup returns CDR1 KGHSH and CDR2 LQKENI.

V gene TRBV7-6 combines with J gene TRBJ2-3; possibly TRBD2 for D (7 bases). The CDR3 sequence is 12 residues long. Trimming took off 7 bases at V and 13 bases at J, with 18 bases between the two ends. Germline values: CDR1 SGHVS, CDR2 FNYEAQ. The CDR3 nucleotides are TGTGCCAGCACCACCTGGGGGGGCGATGAGTATTTT. Its protein product is CASTTWGGDEYF.

This chain links TRBV4-2 with TRBJ2-2, with D tentatively TRBD1 (6 bases). With 0 bases removed from V and 7 bases from J, the gap between germline ends came to 18 bases. The CDR3 loop spans 17 amino acids. Looked up from germline, CDR1 is LGHNA and CDR2 is YNFKEQ. The CDR3, as DNA: TGTGCCAGCAGCCAAGATCCCCCAATGGCAGGGGTCGGGGAGCTGTTTTTT. This codes for CASSQDPPMAGVGELFF.

CDR3 nucleotides: TGTGCCAGCAGCTCGACCAGGGACCAAGAGACCCAGTACTTC. Translated, it gives CASSSTRDQETQYF. The chain has TRBV7-2 and TRBJ2-5; D may be TRBD1 (5 bases). Trimming removed 4 bases from V and 0 bases from J, with 9 bases in between. The germline V gene encodes CDR1 SGHTA and CDR2 FQGNSA. This CDR3 is built from 14 residues.

V usage is TRBV5-1 and J usage is TRBJ2-5; D gene uncertain. This CDR3 has 13 amino acids. The germline V and J ends were trimmed by 6 bases and 3 bases, with 12 bases remaining between them. Germline V gene lookup returns CDR1 SGHRS and CDR2 YFSETQ. The CDR3 coding sequence is TGCGCCAGCACCTCACGGGCGAAAGAGACCCAGTACTTC. It translates to CASTSRAKETQYF. The full variable domain, in which reference TRBV5-1 and TRBJ2-5 provide the parts outside the CDR3, is KAGVTQTPRYLIKTRGQQVTLSCSPISGHRSVSWYQQTPGQGLQFLFEYFSETQRNKGNFPGRFSGRQFSNSRSEMNVSTLELGDSALYLCASTSRAKETQYFGPGTRLLVL.

This rearrangement joins TRBV7-3 to TRBJ2-3; D assignment may be TRBD1 or TRBD2 (5 bases each). Trimming removed 5 bases at V and 0 bases at J, with 9 bases between. The CDR3 is made up of 14 amino acids. Looked up from germline, CDR1 is SGHTA and CDR2 is FQGTGA. Here the CDR3 reads CASSRDPSTDTQYF. DNA of the CDR3: TGTGCCAGCAGCCGGGACCCTAGCACAGATACGCAGTATTTT.

In DNA, the CDR3 is TGTGCCACCCAGACAGGGATGTACGAGCAGTACTTC. It encodes CATQTGMYEQYF. The chain links TRBV6-1 to TRBJ2-7, with 7 bases aligning to TRBD1. The CDR3 has 12 amino acids. Trimming removed 10 bases from V and 4 bases from J; junction bases left unmatched: 7. Germline V CDR1 and CDR2: MNHNS, SASEGT.

V and J are TRBV4-2 and TRBJ1-4; 10 nucleotides align to TRBD1. The CDR3 loop spans 19 amino acids. The V segment lost 3 bases and the J segment 3 bases; nucleotides outside the gene matches: 13. Looked up from germline, CDR1 is LGHNA and CDR2 is YNFKEQ. CDR3 coding DNA: TGTGCCAGCAGCCAGGCTCACCGCCGGACAGGGGGAGCTAATGAAAAACTGTTTTTT. Translating it yields CASSQAHRRTGGANEKLFF.

The genes are TRBV5-5 and TRBJ2-1; possibly TRBD1 for D (6 bases). The CDR3 extends over 13 amino acids. Germline values: CDR1 SGHKS, CDR2 YYEKEE (reference sequence). Trimming cost V 4 bases and J 7 bases, with 12 bases left between them. The CDR3 coding sequence is TGTGCCAGCAGCACCTGGACAGAAAATGAGCAGTTCTTC. This gives the protein CASSTWTENEQFF.